The 18 T cell receptor beta chains listed next were all sequenced from one sample in a study of shared clonotypes between healthy human individuals. Method: immunoSEQ multiplex PCR; TCRdb's copy keeps in-frame clones and lacks some. The top ten clones hold more than 0.1% of a sample with about 2 million clones, 95% of them seen once. Sequences were obtained from naive CD4+ T cells sorted from blood. Subset noted: CD45RA+ positively selected. The receptor set was obtained from a man aged 18 to 29 in good health.

CDR3 bases: TGTGCCTGGAATAGCGGGCGGGAGACCCAGTACTTC. Its translation is CAWNSGRETQYF. The chain uses TRBV30 and TRBJ2-5; 7 bases are shared with TRBD2. The CDR3 is 12 residues long. J gave up 5 bases and V 4 bases, and 4 bases lay outside the gene matches. Looked up from germline, CDR1 is GTSNPN and CDR2 is SVGIG (reference sequence).

This clone was counted a few times. The chain joins TRBV9 to TRBJ1-1; a weak D match, TRBD1 (5 bases). This CDR3 has 13 amino acids. Germline V gene sequence: CDR1 SGDLS, CDR2 YYNGEE. V was shortened by 6 bases and J by 1 base, with 10 bases between the two germline ends. CDR3 nucleotide sequence: TGTGCCAGCAACCCGACAGCGAACACTGAAGCTTTCTTT. Amino acids: CASNPTANTEAFF. The variable domain in full, completed from reference TRBV9 and TRBJ1-1, reads DSGVTQTPKHLITATGQRVTLRCSPRSGDLSVYWYQQSLDQGLQFLIQYYNGEERAKGNILERFSAQQFPDLHSELNLSSLELGDSALYFCASNPTANTEAFFGQGTRLTVV.

Points on this clone: Distinct nucleotide sequences in the sample also encode this CDR3. This chain uses TRBV5-1 with TRBJ2-3, with D perhaps matching TRBD2 (6 bases). V dropped 0 bases and J dropped 3 bases, with 11 bases sitting between them. Germline V lookup: CDR1 SGHRS, CDR2 YFSETQ. The CDR3 totals 15 residues. Here the CDR3 DNA reads TGCGCCAGCAGCTTGGAGGGACTCGGGACAGATACGCAGTATTTT. This codes for CASSLEGLGTDTQYF.

This chain uses TRBV14 with TRBJ1-2; TRBD1 is a possible D gene (6 bases). CDR1 and CDR2 (germline): SGHDN, FVKESK. Trimming cost V 1 base and J 8 bases, with 26 bases left between them. The CDR3 spans 18 residues. CDR3 amino acids: CASSQVSLRGSGPRGYTF. In nucleotides, the CDR3 is TGTGCCAGCAGCCAAGTGAGTCTTAGGGGGTCGGGTCCCCGGGGCTACACCTTC.

The rearrangement links TRBV10-3 to TRBJ1-4; D not resolved. Germline CDR1 is ENHRY and CDR2 is SYGVKD. This CDR3 is 12 amino acids long. V lost 0 bases and J lost 8, with 4 bases in between. CDR3 in amino acids: CAISESSEKLFF. CDR3 DNA sequence: TGTGCCATCAGTGAGTCGTCCGAAAAACTGTTTTTT.

This chain joins TRBV29-1 and TRBJ1-4; D not certain. Germline V gene lookup returns CDR1 SQVTM and CDR2 ANQGSEA. The CDR3 loop spans 14 amino acids. V was trimmed by 5 bases and J by 8 bases, leaving 18 bases between them. CDR3 protein: CSVHLSAGPEKLFF. CDR3 in DNA: TGCAGCGTTCACCTTAGTGCAGGCCCGGAAAAACTGTTTTTT.

The CDR3 sequence: CASSRSPGELFF. The CDR3 region has the DNA TGCGCCAGCAGCCGGAGTCCCGGGGAGCTGTTTTTT. V and J are TRBV4-1 and TRBJ2-2; D gene uncertain. CDR3 size: 12 residues. From germline, CDR1 is MGHRA and CDR2 YSYEKL. Trimming took off 4 bases at V and 6 bases at J, with 6 bases between the two ends.

The chain carries TRBV5-5 and TRBJ2-7; a weak D match, TRBD1 (6 bases). Per the germline V gene, CDR1 is SGHKS and CDR2 is YYEKEE (reference sequence). The germline V and J ends were trimmed by 0 bases and 0 bases, with 19 bases remaining between them. The CDR3 has 18 residues. The CDR3: CASSLAQGKAPSSYEQYF. CDR3 DNA: TGTGCCAGCAGCTTGGCACAGGGTAAGGCCCCTAGCTCCTACGAGCAGTACTTC.

The gene calls are TRBV10-3 and TRBJ2-5, with TRBD1 matching over 7 bases. Germline V gene sequence: CDR1 ENHRY, CDR2 SYGVKD. There are 15 residues in the CDR3. The V gene end was trimmed by 7 bases and the J gene end by 5 bases; junction bases not matched to a gene: 13. CDR3 loop: CAITSGIGTAETQYF. In DNA, the CDR3 is TGTGCCATCACCTCTGGGATTGGGACAGCGGAGACCCAGTACTTC.

The J gene is TRBJ1-5, the V gene TRBV10-2, with D possibly matching TRBD1 (6 bases). The length of the CDR3 is 15 residues. Trimming took 1 base from V and 6 from J, leaving 13 bases between them. CDR1 is WSHSY, CDR2 SAAADI, per germline. The CDR3 nucleotides read TGCGCCAGCAGTGAGTGGGGGGCTCAGGGTCAGCCCCAGCATTTT. As protein: CASSEWGAQGQPQHF.

The chain combines TRBV11-2 with TRBJ2-7, with D tentatively TRBD2 (7 bases). The CDR3 sequence is 16 residues long. Germline assignment: CDR1 SGHAT and CDR2 FQNNGV. V lost 5 bases to trimming and J lost 3 bases, with 20 bases between them. The CDR3 nucleotides read TGTGCCAGCAGCCACGAGGTCGGGGGGACACGCTACGAGCAGTACTTC. Translating gives CASSHEVGGTRYEQYF.

This chain uses TRBV7-2 with TRBJ2-1; D not certain. V lost 5 bases and J 0 bases, leaving 11 bases between the germline ends. The CDR3 runs 15 residues. The germline gives CDR1 SGHTA, CDR2 FQGNSA. CDR3 sequence reads: CASSKERLSYNEQFF. CDR3 nucleotides: TGTGCCAGCAGCAAAGAGAGGCTCTCCTACAATGAGCAGTTCTTC. The whole variable domain, filled in from reference TRBV7-2 and TRBJ2-1, reads GAGVSQSPSNKVTEKGKDVELRCDPISGHTALYWYRQSLGQGLEFLIYFQGNSAPDKSGLPSDRFSAERTGGSVSTLTIQRTQQEDSAVYLCASSKERLSYNEQFFGPGTRLTVL.

V usage is TRBV10-2 and J usage is TRBJ1-1; D is unresolved. The CDR3 spans 13 residues. Germline loops: CDR1 WSHSY, CDR2 SAAADI. The ends were cut back, 5 bases at V and 0 bases at J, with 7 bases in the middle. The CDR3 sequence: CASSTQLNTEAFF. The DNA of the CDR3 is TGCGCCAGCAGTACACAGCTGAACACTGAAGCTTTCTTT.

This chain links TRBV18 with TRBJ2-1, with 8 bases fitting TRBD1. The J segment lost 0 bases and the V segment lost 4 bases, leaving 5 bases of the junction unmatched. The CDR3 is 16 residues long. CDR1 and CDR2 from the germline V gene are KGHSH and LQKENI. CDR3 residues: CASSQTGGSSYNEQFF. CDR3 nucleotides: TGTGCCAGCTCACAAACAGGGGGGAGCTCCTACAATGAGCAGTTCTTC.

This sequence joins TRBV29-1 and TRBJ1-3; D uncertain. Per the germline V gene, CDR1 is SQVTM and CDR2 is ANQGSEA. Trimming took 5 bases from V and 0 from J, leaving 14 bases between them. This CDR3 has 15 residues. This CDR3 reads CSVSGRWDSGNTIYF. The CDR3 coding sequence is TGCAGCGTTTCCGGACGGTGGGACTCTGGAAACACCATATATTTT.

The rearrangement joins TRBV5-4 to TRBJ1-4; the D gene is possibly TRBD1 (5 bases). Per germline, CDR1 SGHNT and CDR2 YYREEE (reference sequence). Trimming stripped 0 bases from V and 7 bases from J, with 19 bases between. This CDR3 comprises 17 residues. CDR3 loop: CASSLGVSQGIGEKLFF. The CDR3 region has the DNA TGTGCCAGCAGCTTGGGGGTTAGCCAGGGAATAGGTGAAAAACTGTTTTTT.

The chain is built from TRBV28 and TRBJ2-7; 8 bases are a match to TRBD1. Germline V gene data show CDR1 as MDHEN and CDR2 as SYDVKM. The CDR3 is 15 amino acids. The ends lost 6 bases at V and 2 bases at J; junction bases unmatched: 9. The DNA of the CDR3 is TGTGCCAGCAGCCCGGGGGACAGGCTGACCTACGAGCAGTACTTC. It translates to CASSPGDRLTYEQYF.

This chain links TRBV25-1 with TRBJ2-1; D is possibly TRBD2 (5 bases). Germline CDR1 reads MGHDK; CDR2 reads SYGVNS. The ends were cut back, 7 bases at V and 0 bases at J, with 10 bases in the middle. This CDR3 spans 14 amino acids. This CDR3 is CASMRVSSYNEQFF. The CDR3 bases are TGTGCCAGCATGCGGGTGAGCTCCTACAATGAGCAGTTCTTC.